The clone carrying this T cell receptor beta chain was seen a handful of times. The data were taken from a study of blood T cell repertoires in COVID-19. Study information: The study drew acute and convalescent COVID-19 samples from the United States, Italy and Spain. PBMCs, B-cell-depleted T cells, or T cells provided the cDNA or gDNA that made up the material.

Germline V lookup: CDR1 MNHEY, CDR2 SVGEGT. After removal of 5 bases from V and 1 base from J, the junction contained 10 bases not matched to a gene. This CDR3 has 18 residues. As handled by the study authors: Reference gene primer amplification yielded estimated nucleated cell counts. TCRdb's copy holds only in-frame clones and misses some; the assay was immunoSEQ multiplex PCR. The D gene and trimming were derived from the DNA, and the V and J assignments and clone size from that table. The sample has 150,000 to 200,000 clones, roughly four fifths seen once. V is TRBV6-2 or TRBV6-3 and J is TRBJ2-1; the match to TRBD2 covers 11 bases. The clonotype comes from a man aged 60 to 69 with active or convalescent COVID-19. Sequencing was performed on peripheral blood. In nucleotides, the CDR3 is TGTGCCAGCAGTGCCCACGTACCTAGCGGGGGGTCCTACAATGAGCAGTTCTTC. It codes for CASSAHVPSGGSYNEQFF.